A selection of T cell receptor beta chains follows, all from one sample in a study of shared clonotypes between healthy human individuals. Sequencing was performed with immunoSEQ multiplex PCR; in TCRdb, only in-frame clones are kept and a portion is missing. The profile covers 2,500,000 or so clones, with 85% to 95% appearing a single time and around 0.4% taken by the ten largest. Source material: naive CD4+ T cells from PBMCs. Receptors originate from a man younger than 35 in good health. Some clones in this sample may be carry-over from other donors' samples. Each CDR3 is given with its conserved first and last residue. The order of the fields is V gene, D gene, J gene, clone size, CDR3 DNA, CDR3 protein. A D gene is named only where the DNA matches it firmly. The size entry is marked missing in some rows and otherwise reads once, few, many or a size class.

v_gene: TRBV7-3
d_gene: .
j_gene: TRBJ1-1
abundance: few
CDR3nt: TGTGCCAGCACCGAGGACCCGCAAACTTTCTTT
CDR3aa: CASTEDPQTFF

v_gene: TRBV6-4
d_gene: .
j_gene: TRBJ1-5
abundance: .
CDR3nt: TGTGCCAGCAGGGTAAACTCGGGGAGCAATCAGCCCCAGCATTTT
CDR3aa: CASRVNSGSNQPQHF

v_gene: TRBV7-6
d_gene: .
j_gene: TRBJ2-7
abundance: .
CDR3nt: TGTGCCAGCAGCGGGGGTCGGGGCTACGAGCAGTACTTC
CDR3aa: CASSGGRGYEQYF

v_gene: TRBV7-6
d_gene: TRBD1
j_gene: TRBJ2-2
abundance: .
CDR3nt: TGTGCCAGCAGCCAGGGACAGGCGTTGACCGGGGAGCTGTTTTTT
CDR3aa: CASSQGQALTGELFF

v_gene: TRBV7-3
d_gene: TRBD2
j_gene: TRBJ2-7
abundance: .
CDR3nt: TGTGCCAGCAGCTTTACTAGCGGATACGAACAGTACTTC
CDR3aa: CASSFTSGYEQYF

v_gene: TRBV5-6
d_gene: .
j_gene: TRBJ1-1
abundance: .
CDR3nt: TGTGCCAGCAGCTTGGGGCCCCTGAACACTGAAGCTTTCTTT
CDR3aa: CASSLGPLNTEAFF

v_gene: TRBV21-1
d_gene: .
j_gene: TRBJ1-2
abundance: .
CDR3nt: TGTGCCAGCAGCAAAGCAGGGGACATCTGGGCCTATGGCTACACCTTC
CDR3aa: CASSKAGDIWAYGYTF

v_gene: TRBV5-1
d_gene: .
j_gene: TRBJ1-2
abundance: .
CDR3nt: TGCGCCAGCAGCTTGGAGTTAACAGGACGGGGTTATGGCTACACCTTC
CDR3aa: CASSLELTGRGYGYTF

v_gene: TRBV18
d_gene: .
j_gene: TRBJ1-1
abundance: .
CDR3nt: TGTGCCAGCTCATCGGACAGGAACACTGAAGCTTTCTTT
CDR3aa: CASSSDRNTEAFF

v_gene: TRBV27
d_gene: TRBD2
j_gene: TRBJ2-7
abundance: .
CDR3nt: TGTGCCAGCAGCTTGGGACTAGCGGGAGTAGACGAGCAGTACTTC
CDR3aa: CASSLGLAGVDEQYF

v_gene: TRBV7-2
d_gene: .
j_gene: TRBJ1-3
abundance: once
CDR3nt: TGTGCCAGCAGGGGGGGTTCTAGCTCTGGAAACACCATATATTTT
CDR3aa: CASRGGSSSGNTIYF

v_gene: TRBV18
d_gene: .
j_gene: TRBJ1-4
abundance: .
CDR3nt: TGTGCCAGCTCACCACGCTCACCTCGTGCAACTAATGAAAAACTGTTTTTT
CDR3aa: CASSPRSPRATNEKLFF

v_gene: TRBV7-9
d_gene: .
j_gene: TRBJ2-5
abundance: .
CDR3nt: TGTGCCAGCAGCCGCCGGCAGAGCTCGGGGAAGACCCAGTACTTC
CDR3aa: CASSRRQSSGKTQYF

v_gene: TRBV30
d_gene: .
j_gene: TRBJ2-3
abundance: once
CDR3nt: TGTGCCTGGAGAGGCAGACCCACAGATACGCAGTATTTT
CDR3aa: CAWRGRPTDTQYF

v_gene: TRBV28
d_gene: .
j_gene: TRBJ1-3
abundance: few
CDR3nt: TGTGCCAGCAGTTTACCGCCCGGGCCCAGGAGAAACACCATATATTTT
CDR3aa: CASSLPPGPRRNTIYF

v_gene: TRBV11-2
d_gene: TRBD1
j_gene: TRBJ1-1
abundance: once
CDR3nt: TGTGCCAGCAGCTCTCCCCAGGGGGGGGGAAGCACTGAAGCTTTCTTT
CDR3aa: CASSSPQGGGSTEAFF

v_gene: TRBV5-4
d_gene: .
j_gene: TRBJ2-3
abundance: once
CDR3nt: TGTGCCAGCAGCTTGGAATCCGATACGCAGTATTTT
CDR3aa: CASSLESDTQYF

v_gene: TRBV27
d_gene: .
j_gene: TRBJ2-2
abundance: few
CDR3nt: TGTGCCAGCAGTTCGACAGGCGTGAACACCGGGGAGCTGTTTTTT
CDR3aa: CASSSTGVNTGELFF

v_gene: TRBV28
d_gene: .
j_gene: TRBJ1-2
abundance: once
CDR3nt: TGTGCCAGCATAAAGGGGAGTGACTATGGCTACACCTTC
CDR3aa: CASIKGSDYGYTF